Described below is a single T cell receptor beta chain sequence and its context. Its matching antigen is unknown. The sample originates from a study of shared clonotypes between healthy human individuals. Study as a whole: With ages of 18 to 49, the donors were two women and a few men. Findings and caveats of the study: The sole specimen, blood, was sampled, and tissue repertoires likely differ.

All donors qualified as healthy HIV-negative adults and had experienced no recent acute infections or vaccinations. Adults of Caucasian background living in Nashville, Tennessee made up all donors. This table comes from immunoSEQ multiplex PCR, and its TCRdb copy is limited to in-frame clones, with some not included. The table lists about 1.1 million clones, approximately 80% of them singletons. V dropped 6 bases and J dropped 0 bases, with 11 bases sitting between them. The length of the CDR3 is 13 residues. Looked up from germline, CDR1 is SQVTM and CDR2 is ANQGSEA. This TCR came from a man younger than 35 in good health. Some clones in this sample may be carry-over from other donors' samples. The rearrangement uses TRBV29-1 and TRBJ1-2; TRBD1 might be the D (5 bases). Sequences were obtained from memory CD4+ T cells from PBMCs. Specified subset: CD45RA-negative fraction. In nucleotides, the CDR3 is TGCAGCGTGGGGGAACAGGCTAACTATGGCTACACCTTC. Protein: CSVGEQANYGYTF.